The T cell receptor beta chain under discussion was sequenced for a study of beta chain features in type 1 diabetes. Overall study context: Cell yields, gender and age were comparable in patients and healthy donors.

Study-level points and caveats: Across all four CD4+ subsets, people with type 1 diabetes showed modestly shorter TCRB CDR3s.

Germline CDR1 reads SEHNR; CDR2 reads FQNEAQ (reference sequence). Deletions cut 4 bases from V and 7 bases from J, with 7 bases between. The length of the CDR3 is 11 residues. CD45RO/CCR7/CD25/CD127/CD95/CD27 staining was used to isolate CD4+ naive, central memory, regulatory and stem cell-like memory cells by sorting. The whole isolated RNA underwent reverse transcription, so sequencing captured expressed TCRB transcripts. Read counts averaged approximately 3.5 million for samples of naive, central memory and regulatory T cells. The assay was immunoSEQ multiplex PCR, and TCRdb's table has in-frame clones only and misses some. The table includes hundreds of thousands of clones, around 15% detected once. On this clone itself: Its specificity is not known.

The sequence derives from a man aged 18 to 29 with type 1 diabetes. This chain joins TRBV7-9 and TRBJ1-2; D not certain. Sequenced: naive CD4+ T cells from blood. CDR3 DNA sequence: TGTGCCAGCAGCTCCCTGATTGGCTACACCTTC. Translated, it gives CASSSLIGYTF. The entire variable domain, with the rest obtained from reference TRBV7-9 and TRBJ1-2, is as follows: DTGVSQNPRHKITKRGQNVTFRCDPISEHNRLYWYRQTLGQGPEFLTYFQNEAQLEKSRLLSDRFSAERPKGSFSTLEIQRTEQGDSAMYLCASSSLIGYTFGSGTRLTVV.